These T cell receptor beta chains were read from a single sample in a study of blood T cell repertoires in COVID-19. TCRdb's copy holds only in-frame clones and misses some; the assay was immunoSEQ multiplex PCR. Altogether over 95,000 clones are present, around 84% being singletons, with the ten largest covering 15% to 20%. The sample consisted of peripheral blood. Every receptor here comes from a woman aged 55-70 years with acute or convalescent COVID-19. CDR3s include the opening cysteine and the closing phenylalanine or tryptophan. Fields, in order: J gene, D gene, clone size, V gene, CDR3 protein, CDR3 DNA. A D gene is named only where the DNA matches it firmly. Clone size appears in some rows only: once, few, many, or a class for an expanded clone.

J gene: TRBJ2-2; D gene: TRBD2; clone size: -; V gene: TRBV7-2; CDR3 protein: CASSFAGGPNTGELFF; CDR3 DNA: TGTGCCAGCAGCTTTGCGGGGGGCCCGAACACCGGGGAGCTGTTTTTT
J gene: TRBJ2-6; D gene: -; clone size: -; V gene: TRBV27; CDR3 protein: CASSLYDRFSGANVLTF; CDR3 DNA: TGTGCCAGCAGTTTATACGACAGATTCTCTGGGGCCAACGTCCTGACTTTC
J gene: TRBJ2-7; D gene: TRBD2; clone size: -; V gene: TRBV5-1; CDR3 protein: CASSPTSGTYEQYF; CDR3 DNA: TGCGCCAGCAGCCCCACTAGCGGAACCTACGAGCAGTACTTC
J gene: TRBJ2-7; D gene: TRBD1; clone size: few; V gene: TRBV28; CDR3 protein: CASSPGTGNSYEQYF; CDR3 DNA: TGTGCCAGCAGTCCCGGGACAGGGAACTCCTACGAGCAGTACTTC
J gene: TRBJ2-3; D gene: TRBD2; clone size: -; V gene: TRBV5-4; CDR3 protein: CASRTGTSGGADTQYF; CDR3 DNA: TGTGCCAGCAGGACCGGGACTAGCGGGGGTGCAGATACGCAGTATTTT
J gene: TRBJ1-1; D gene: -; clone size: once; V gene: TRBV5-1; CDR3 protein: CASSLVGRGGDTEAFF; CDR3 DNA: TGCGCCAGCAGCTTGGTGGGCAGGGGTGGTGACACTGAAGCTTTCTTT
J gene: TRBJ2-3; D gene: TRBD2; clone size: once; V gene: TRBV5-1; CDR3 protein: CASSFGLAGSYRDTQYF; CDR3 DNA: TGCGCCAGCAGCTTTGGGCTAGCGGGGTCATATAGGGATACGCAGTATTTT
J gene: TRBJ2-5; D gene: -; clone size: -; V gene: TRBV11-2; CDR3 protein: CASSPITGTLGNQYF; CDR3 DNA: TGTGCCAGCAGCCCAATAACCGGGACTCTCGGTAACCAGTACTTC
J gene: TRBJ1-2; D gene: -; clone size: -; V gene: TRBV5-1; CDR3 protein: CASSLGPDNYGYTF; CDR3 DNA: TGCGCCAGCAGCTTGGGGCCAGATAACTATGGCTACACCTTC
J gene: TRBJ1-5; D gene: -; clone size: -; V gene: TRBV5-1; CDR3 protein: CASRTDSLSNQPQHF; CDR3 DNA: TGCGCCAGCAGAACGGACAGCCTTAGCAATCAGCCCCAGCATTTT
J gene: TRBJ1-2; D gene: -; clone size: -; V gene: TRBV18; CDR3 protein: CASSPPSSRRSGYTF; CDR3 DNA: TGTGCCAGCTCACCACCGAGTTCGAGGAGGTCTGGCTACACCTTC
J gene: TRBJ1-1; D gene: -; clone size: -; V gene: TRBV11-2; CDR3 protein: CASSLMVRGGTEAFF; CDR3 DNA: TGTGCCAGCAGCTTAATGGTCAGGGGTGGAACTGAAGCTTTCTTT
J gene: TRBJ2-2; D gene: -; clone size: -; V gene: TRBV18; CDR3 protein: CASSPPSRPEGELFF; CDR3 DNA: TGTGCCAGCTCACCACCTTCCAGGCCAGAAGGGGAGCTGTTTTTT
J gene: TRBJ2-2; D gene: -; clone size: -; V gene: TRBV10-1; CDR3 protein: CASSDRNTGELFF; CDR3 DNA: TGCGCCAGCAGTGACAGGAACACCGGGGAGCTGTTTTTT
J gene: TRBJ1-1; D gene: -; clone size: -; V gene: TRBV23-1; CDR3 protein: CASSLGPQGPNTEAFF; CDR3 DNA: TGCGCCAGCAGTCTAGGTCCCCAGGGGCCGAACACTGAAGCTTTCTTT
J gene: TRBJ1-2; D gene: -; clone size: -; V gene: TRBV27; CDR3 protein: CASSLKHGQLYGYTF; CDR3 DNA: TGTGCCAGCAGTTTAAAACATGGACAGCTCTATGGCTACACCTTC
J gene: TRBJ2-3; D gene: TRBD2; clone size: -; V gene: TRBV11-2; CDR3 protein: CASSLPGLTQYF; CDR3 DNA: TGTGCCAGCAGCCTACCGGGACTAACGCAGTATTTT
J gene: TRBJ1-1; D gene: -; clone size: -; V gene: TRBV11-3; CDR3 protein: CASSFSGNTEAFF; CDR3 DNA: TGTGCCAGCAGCTTTTCGGGGAACACTGAAGCTTTCTTT
J gene: TRBJ2-1; D gene: -; clone size: -; V gene: TRBV29-1; CDR3 protein: CSVLGQPSYNEQFF; CDR3 DNA: TGCAGCGTACTAGGACAGCCCTCCTACAATGAGCAGTTCTTC
J gene: TRBJ1-1; D gene: -; clone size: -; V gene: TRBV28; CDR3 protein: CASSFSLSGEGVAFF; CDR3 DNA: TGTGCCAGCAGTTTTTCCTTATCGGGGGAAGGTGTAGCTTTCTTT
J gene: TRBJ1-1; D gene: -; clone size: once; V gene: TRBV10-2; CDR3 protein: CASQDRQNTEAFF; CDR3 DNA: TGCGCCAGTCAAGACAGGCAGAACACTGAAGCTTTCTTT
J gene: TRBJ1-5; D gene: -; clone size: -; V gene: TRBV5-4; CDR3 protein: CASSMGGDQPQHF; CDR3 DNA: TGTGCCAGCAGCATGGGGGGAGATCAGCCCCAGCATTTT
J gene: TRBJ1-5; D gene: TRBD1; clone size: -; V gene: TRBV7-8; CDR3 protein: CASSSSGDRGRQPQHF; CDR3 DNA: TGTGCCAGCAGCTCAAGCGGGGACAGGGGTCGTCAGCCCCAGCATTTT
J gene: TRBJ2-7; D gene: TRBD1; clone size: -; V gene: TRBV15; CDR3 protein: CATSRVGAGTGSSYEQYF; CDR3 DNA: TGTGCCACCAGCAGAGTGGGGGCGGGGACAGGGAGCTCCTACGAGCAGTACTTC
J gene: TRBJ2-1; D gene: -; clone size: -; V gene: TRBV6-6; CDR3 protein: CASSYPGNEQFF; CDR3 DNA: TGTGCCAGCAGTTATCCCGGGAATGAGCAGTTCTTC
J gene: TRBJ2-7; D gene: -; clone size: once; V gene: TRBV19; CDR3 protein: CASSIVAGAHYEQYF; CDR3 DNA: TGTGCCAGTAGTATAGTAGCAGGGGCTCACTACGAGCAGTACTTC
J gene: TRBJ2-7; D gene: TRBD1; clone size: -; V gene: TRBV27; CDR3 protein: CASRGQGEFGEQYF; CDR3 DNA: TGTGCCAGCAGGGGACAGGGGGAATTTGGCGAGCAGTACTTC
J gene: TRBJ2-3; D gene: -; clone size: -; V gene: TRBV4-2; CDR3 protein: CASSQEGFPPYF; CDR3 DNA: TGTGCCAGCAGCCAAGAGGGCTTCCCCCCGTATTTT
J gene: TRBJ1-5; D gene: TRBD1; clone size: -; V gene: TRBV5-5; CDR3 protein: CASSLDRGGNQPQHF; CDR3 DNA: TGTGCCAGCAGCTTGGACAGGGGGGGGAATCAGCCCCAGCATTTT
J gene: TRBJ2-1; D gene: -; clone size: -; V gene: TRBV5-1; CDR3 protein: CASSFTSNEQFF; CDR3 DNA: TGCGCCAGCAGCTTCACAAGCAATGAGCAGTTCTTC
J gene: TRBJ2-6; D gene: -; clone size: -; V gene: TRBV2; CDR3 protein: CASSESTGANVLTF; CDR3 DNA: TGTGCCAGCAGTGAATCAACTGGGGCCAACGTCCTGACTTTC
J gene: TRBJ1-2; D gene: -; clone size: once; V gene: TRBV6-5; CDR3 protein: CASSYSIQGSYGYTF; CDR3 DNA: TGTGCCAGCAGTTACTCCATACAGGGATCCTATGGCTACACCTTC
J gene: TRBJ1-1; D gene: -; clone size: -; V gene: TRBV7-9; CDR3 protein: CASSLDAVSEAFF; CDR3 DNA: TGTGCCAGCAGCTTAGATGCAGTCTCTGAAGCTTTCTTT
J gene: TRBJ1-5; D gene: -; clone size: -; V gene: TRBV19; CDR3 protein: CASINRESNQPQHF; CDR3 DNA: TGTGCCAGTATCAACAGGGAAAGCAATCAGCCCCAGCATTTT
J gene: TRBJ1-1; D gene: -; clone size: -; V gene: TRBV7-9; CDR3 protein: CASSFSQFGRAFF; CDR3 DNA: TGTGCCAGCAGCTTTTCACAGTTCGGAAGAGCTTTCTTT
J gene: TRBJ2-2; D gene: TRBD2; clone size: -; V gene: TRBV5-1; CDR3 protein: CASSRWTSGSNTGELFF; CDR3 DNA: TGCGCCAGCAGCCGATGGACTAGCGGGTCGAACACCGGGGAGCTGTTTTTT
J gene: TRBJ1-1; D gene: -; clone size: -; V gene: TRBV18; CDR3 protein: CASSPPYRTRGTEAFF; CDR3 DNA: TGTGCCAGCTCACCACCGTACAGGACTAGGGGGACTGAAGCTTTCTTT
J gene: TRBJ1-6; D gene: -; clone size: once; V gene: TRBV7-6; CDR3 protein: CASSFSIVQGGSPLHF; CDR3 DNA: TGTGCCAGCAGCTTTAGTATTGTCCAGGGTGGTTCACCCCTCCACTTT
J gene: TRBJ1-1; D gene: TRBD1; clone size: -; V gene: TRBV6-5; CDR3 protein: CASTIGARGIDEAFF; CDR3 DNA: TGTGCCAGCACCATAGGGGCCAGGGGGATAGATGAAGCTTTCTTT
J gene: TRBJ2-7; D gene: -; clone size: -; V gene: TRBV4-3; CDR3 protein: CASSQGLSRSYEQYF; CDR3 DNA: TGCGCCAGCAGCCAAGGACTCTCCCGCTCCTACGAGCAGTACTTC
J gene: TRBJ2-3; D gene: TRBD1; clone size: -; V gene: TRBV7-3; CDR3 protein: CASSPDRGRDTQYF; CDR3 DNA: TGTGCCAGCAGCCCTGACAGGGGGCGAGATACGCAGTATTTT
J gene: TRBJ1-4; D gene: TRBD1; clone size: -; V gene: TRBV7-2; CDR3 protein: CASSRDSMREKLFF; CDR3 DNA: TGTGCCAGCAGCCGGGACAGCATGAGGGAAAAACTGTTTTTT